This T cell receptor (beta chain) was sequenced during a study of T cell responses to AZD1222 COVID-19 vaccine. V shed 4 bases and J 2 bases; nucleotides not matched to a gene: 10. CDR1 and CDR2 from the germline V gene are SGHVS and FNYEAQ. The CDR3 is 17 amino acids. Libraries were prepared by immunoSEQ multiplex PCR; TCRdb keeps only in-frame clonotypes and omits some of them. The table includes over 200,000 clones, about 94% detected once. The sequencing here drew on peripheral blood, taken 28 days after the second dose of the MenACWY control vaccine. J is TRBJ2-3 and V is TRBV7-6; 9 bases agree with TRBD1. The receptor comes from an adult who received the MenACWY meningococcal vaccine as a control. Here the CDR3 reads CASSSPGQGTNTDTQYF. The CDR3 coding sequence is TGTGCCAGCAGCTCACCCGGACAGGGGACCAACACAGATACGCAGTATTTT.